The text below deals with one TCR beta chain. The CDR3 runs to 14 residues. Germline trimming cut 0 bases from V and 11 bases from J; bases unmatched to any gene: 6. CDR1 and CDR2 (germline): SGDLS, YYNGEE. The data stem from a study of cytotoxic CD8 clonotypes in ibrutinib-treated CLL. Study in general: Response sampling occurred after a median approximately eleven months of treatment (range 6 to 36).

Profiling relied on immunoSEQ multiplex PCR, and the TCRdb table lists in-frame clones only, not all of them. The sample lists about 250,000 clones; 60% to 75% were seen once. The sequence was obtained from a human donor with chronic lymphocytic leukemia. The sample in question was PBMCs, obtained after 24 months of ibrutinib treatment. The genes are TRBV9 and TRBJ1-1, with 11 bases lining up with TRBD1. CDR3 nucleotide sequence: TGTGCCAGCAGCGTAGTAAAAGGACAGGGGGCTGCTTTCTTT. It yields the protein CASSVVKGQGAAFF.